Listed below are T cell receptor beta chains from one sample, sequenced in a study of blood T cell repertoires in COVID-19. The assay was immunoSEQ multiplex PCR, and TCRdb's table has in-frame clones only and misses some. The data hold about 120,000 clones, with around 84% observed a single time. The sample consisted of peripheral blood. The origin of the receptors is a middle-aged man with acute or convalescent COVID-19. Each CDR3 is given without its conserved first and last residue.

v_gene: TRBV3-1/TRBV3-2; j_gene: TRBJ1-5; len: 12; CDR3aa: ASSQGSVYQPQH
v_gene: TRBV7-2; j_gene: TRBJ2-2; len: 13; CDR3aa: ASSLTGFDTGELF
v_gene: TRBV11-2; j_gene: TRBJ2-7; len: 12; CDR3aa: ASSSWEAGSEQY
v_gene: TRBV2; j_gene: TRBJ1-1; len: 12; CDR3aa: ASRADTLNTEAF
v_gene: TRBV3-1/TRBV3-2; j_gene: TRBJ2-7; len: 14; CDR3aa: ASSQALEGGLCEQY
v_gene: TRBV4-2; j_gene: TRBJ1-5; len: 14; CDR3aa: ASSPGNRGSNQPQH
v_gene: TRBV19; j_gene: TRBJ1-2; len: 12; CDR3aa: ASSKGEGGSGYT
v_gene: TRBV11-2; j_gene: TRBJ2-7; len: 11; CDR3aa: ASRAGGVYEQY
v_gene: TRBV30; j_gene: TRBJ1-6; len: 12; CDR3aa: AWSKTGGPFPLH
v_gene: TRBV6-1; j_gene: TRBJ2-7; len: 13; CDR3aa: ASREDRGPSYEQY
v_gene: TRBV12-3/TRBV12-4; j_gene: TRBJ1-1; len: 11; CDR3aa: ASRDGGNTEAF
v_gene: TRBV6-2/TRBV6-3; j_gene: TRBJ1-2; len: 12; CDR3aa: ASSYSSSYRGYT
v_gene: TRBV7-6; j_gene: TRBJ2-7; len: 14; CDR3aa: ASSPIPGQGTYEQY
v_gene: TRBV7-9; j_gene: TRBJ1-1; len: 10; CDR3aa: ASRSVSPEAF
v_gene: TRBV28; j_gene: TRBJ1-1; len: 12; CDR3aa: ASGVGGENTEAF
v_gene: TRBV7-2; j_gene: TRBJ1-5; len: 13; CDR3aa: ASSLAGGVGQPQH